The present TCR beta chain was sequenced within a study of blood T cell repertoires in COVID-19. A single count supports this clone. Using immunoSEQ multiplex PCR, the repertoire was profiled, and TCRdb retains in-frame clones only, with some absent. In the table there are some 200,000 clones, 80% to 85% of which are singletons. Germline V CDR1 and CDR2: LGHNA, YNFKEQ. The CDR3 has 14 amino acids. V lost 4 bases, J lost 2 bases, and 11 bases lay in between. The V and J genes are TRBV4-2 and TRBJ2-5, with D possibly being TRBD2 (5 bases). This clonotype was obtained from a woman aged 70-85 years with COVID-19, enrolled during active disease. Source material: peripheral blood. CDR3 bases: TGTGCCAGCAGCCCTGGACTTCGACAAGAGACCCAGTACTTC. Translation gives CASSPGLRQETQYF.